Following are 21 T cell receptor beta chains from one sample sequenced in a study of monozygotic twins with inflammatory bowel disease. TCRdb processed the 5' RACE reads again and assigns one entry to each CDR3 protein, with no DNA. The sample holds approximately 160,000 distinct CDR3 sequences. Sequencing was performed on blood. The receptors stem from a human donor with ulcerative colitis or Crohn's disease, or a healthy co-twin of an affected twin (not recorded which).

This sequence joins TRBV15 and TRBJ1-2; TCRdb indicates TRBD1, and absent DNA this call remains unverified. CDR3 size: 14 residues. Germline loops: CDR1 LNHNV, CDR2 YYDKDF (reference sequence). The CDR3 here is CATSGGTAPYGYTF.

This chain connects TRBV5-1 to TRBJ1-2; TCRdb indicates TRBD1, and absent DNA this call remains unverified. Germline CDR1 reads SGHRS; CDR2 reads YFSETQ. The CDR3 extends over 14 amino acids. CDR3 sequence: CASSQTTGNSGYTF. Full variable domain (outside the CDR3, taken from reference TRBV5-1 and TRBJ1-2): KAGVTQTPRYLIKTRGQQVTLSCSPISGHRSVSWYQQTPGQGLQFLFEYFSETQRNKGNFPGRFSGRQFSNSRSEMNVSTLELGDSALYLCASSQTTGNSGYTFGSGTRLTVV.

This sequence joins TRBV29-1 and TRBJ1-1; checking the TCRdb D call of TRBD1 is not possible without DNA. Germline CDR1 and CDR2: SQVTM and ANQGSEA. The CDR3 covers 12 residues. The CDR3: CSVVGQGDEAFF.

The chain carries TRBV5-1 and TRBJ1-2. Germline V CDR1 and CDR2: SGHRS, YFSETQ. This CDR3 comprises 13 residues. CDR3: CASSLAQGEGYTF.

The rearrangement links TRBV7-2 to TRBJ2-3; TCRdb picks TRBD2, but there is no DNA to check that call. This CDR3 region has 16 residues. Germline assignment: CDR1 SGHTA and CDR2 FQGNSA. The CDR3 protein is CASSLNSGRGTDTQYF.

The chain carries TRBV1 and TRBJ2-1. TRBV1 is recorded as a pseudogene. This CDR3 has 13 amino acids. This CDR3 is CTSSAVSYNEQFF.

The rearrangement joins TRBV19 to TRBJ1-5; the TCRdb D gene call, TRBD1, has no DNA to confirm it. CDR1 is LNHDA, CDR2 SQIVND, per germline (reference sequence). This CDR3 spans 19 amino acids. This chain's CDR3 is CASSTPDRGRVDSNQPQHF.

The V call is TRBV11-2, the J call TRBJ2-3; TCRdb's assignment of TRBD1 cannot be checked, as there is no DNA. CDR1 is SGHAT, CDR2 FQNNGV, per germline. The CDR3 runs 15 residues. The CDR3 spells CASRRPGGSTDTQYF.

This rearrangement joins TRBV5-5 to TRBJ2-3; checking the TCRdb D call of TRBD1 is not possible without DNA. Germline lookup yields CDR1 SGHKS and CDR2 YYEKEE (reference sequence). This CDR3 region has 16 residues. This chain's CDR3 is CASSPYRGEGPDTQYF.

The chain links TRBV6-1 to TRBJ2-3; with no DNA, the TCRdb D assignment of TRBD2 cannot be verified. Germline CDR1 is MNHNS and CDR2 is SASEGT. The CDR3 runs 16 residues. The chain's CDR3 is CASSETSGGPADTQYF.

The gene calls are TRBV27 and TRBJ2-7; TCRdb lists TRBD1, though no DNA is available to test this call. CDR3 length: 13 residues. CDR1 is MNHEY, CDR2 SMNVEV, per germline (reference sequence). The CDR3 here is CASSPLGSYEQYF.

The chain couples TRBV29-1 to TRBJ2-5. The CDR3 extends over 13 amino acids. The V gene's germline CDR1 is SQVTM and CDR2 ANQGSEA. This CDR3 reads CSVRGQPQETQYF.

V and J are TRBV7-9 and TRBJ1-6; the TCRdb call, TRBD1, lacks DNA for checking. This CDR3 is built from 15 residues. The germline V gene encodes CDR1 SEHNR and CDR2 FQNEAQ (reference sequence). The CDR3 sequence: CASSARQGENSPLHF.

The chain recombines TRBV7-6 with TRBJ2-5; TCRdb gives TRBD2 as the D gene, but with no DNA this cannot be confirmed. CDR3 length: 15 amino acids. In germline, CDR1 is SGHVS, CDR2 FNYEAQ. The CDR3 loop reads CASSAPGLAQETQYF.

This chain connects TRBV7-3 to TRBJ2-1; no DNA is available, so the TRBD1 call from TCRdb remains unchecked. CDR1 and CDR2 (germline): SGHTA, FQGTGA. The CDR3 sequence is 13 residues long. The CDR3 reads CASSLSPKDEQFF.

CDR3 protein: CASSLEGLHLDF. The V and J genes are TRBV5-1 and TRBJ2-7; as DNA is missing, the TRBD2 call by TCRdb cannot be tested. In germline, CDR1 is SGHRS, CDR2 YFSETQ. The CDR3 is made up of 12 amino acids.

The CDR3 loop reads CASSMYHLGPGTEAFF. This chain joins TRBV19 and TRBJ1-1; TCRdb's D call of TRBD1 is untestable without DNA. The CDR3 is made up of 16 amino acids. Germline V gives CDR1 LNHDA, CDR2 SQIVND (reference sequence).

This chain joins TRBV6-5 and TRBJ2-2; TCRdb gives TRBD1 as the D gene, but with no DNA this cannot be confirmed. The CDR3 is 15 residues long. CDR1 is MNHEY, CDR2 SVGAGI, per germline. The CDR3 here is CASSYRGGSGGELFF.

The chain has TRBV19 and TRBJ2-1; the TCRdb call, TRBD1, lacks DNA for checking. From germline, CDR1 is LNHDA and CDR2 SQIVND (reference sequence). The CDR3 has 18 amino acids. CDR3: CASSPPVRDAKLYNEQFF.

V gene TRBV30 combines with J gene TRBJ1-1. The CDR3 has 11 amino acids. CDR1 is GTSNPN and CDR2 is SVGIG in the germline V gene (reference sequence). CDR3 sequence reads: CAWSVGRRAFF.

The chain joins TRBV11-2 to TRBJ2-7; with no DNA, the TCRdb D assignment of TRBD1 cannot be verified. Germline V gene data show CDR1 as SGHAT and CDR2 as FQNNGV. This CDR3 spans 15 amino acids. The CDR3 region is CASSDYPDRIYEQYF.